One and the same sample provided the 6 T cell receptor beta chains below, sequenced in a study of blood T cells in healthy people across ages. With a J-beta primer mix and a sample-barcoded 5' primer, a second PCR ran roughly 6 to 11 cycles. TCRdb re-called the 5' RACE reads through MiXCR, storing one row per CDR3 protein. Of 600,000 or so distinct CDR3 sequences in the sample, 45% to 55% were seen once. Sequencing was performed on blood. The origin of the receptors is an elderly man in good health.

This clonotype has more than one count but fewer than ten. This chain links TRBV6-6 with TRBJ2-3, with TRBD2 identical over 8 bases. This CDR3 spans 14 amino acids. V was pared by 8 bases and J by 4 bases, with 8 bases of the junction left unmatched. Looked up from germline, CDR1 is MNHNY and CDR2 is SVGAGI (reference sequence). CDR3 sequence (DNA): TGTGCCAGCTGCTTAGCGGGGCCTCCAGATACGCAGTATTTT. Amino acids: CASCLAGPPDTQYF.

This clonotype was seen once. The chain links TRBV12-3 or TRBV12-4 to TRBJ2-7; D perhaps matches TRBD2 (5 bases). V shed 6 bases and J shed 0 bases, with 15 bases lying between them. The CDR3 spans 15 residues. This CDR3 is CASSSTTQGSYEQYF. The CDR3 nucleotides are TGTGCCAGCAGCTCGACTACCCAAGGCTCCTACGAGCAGTACTTC.

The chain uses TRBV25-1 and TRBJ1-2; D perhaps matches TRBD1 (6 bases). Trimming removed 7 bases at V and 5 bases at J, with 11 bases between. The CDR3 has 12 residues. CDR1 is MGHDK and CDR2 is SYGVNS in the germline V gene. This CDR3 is CASMQGQYGYTF. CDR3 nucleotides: TGTGCCAGCATGCAGGGGCAGTATGGCTACACCTTC.

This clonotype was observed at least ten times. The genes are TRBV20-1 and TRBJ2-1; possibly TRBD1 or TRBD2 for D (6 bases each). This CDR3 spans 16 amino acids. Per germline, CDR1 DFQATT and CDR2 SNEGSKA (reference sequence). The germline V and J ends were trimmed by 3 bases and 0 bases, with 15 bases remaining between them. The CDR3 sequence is CSARVSGASSYNEQFF. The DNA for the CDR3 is TGCAGTGCTAGGGTGTCGGGGGCCTCCTCCTACAATGAGCAGTTCTTC.

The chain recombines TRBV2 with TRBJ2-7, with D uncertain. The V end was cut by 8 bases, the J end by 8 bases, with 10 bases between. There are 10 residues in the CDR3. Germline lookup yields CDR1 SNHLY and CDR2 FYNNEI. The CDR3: CASVLRQQYF. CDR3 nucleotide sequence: TGTGCCAGCGTCCTGAGGCAGCAGTACTTC. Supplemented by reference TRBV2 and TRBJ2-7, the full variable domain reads EPEVTQTPSHQVTQMGQEVILRCVPISNHLYFYWYRQILGQKVEFLVSFYNNEISEKSEIFDDQFSVERPDGSNFTLKIRSTKLEDSAMYFCASVLRQQYFGPGTRLTVT.

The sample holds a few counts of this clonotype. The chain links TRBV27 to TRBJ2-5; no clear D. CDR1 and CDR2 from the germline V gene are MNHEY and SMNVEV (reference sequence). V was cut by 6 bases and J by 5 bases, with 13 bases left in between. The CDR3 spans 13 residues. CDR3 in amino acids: CASRQSLWETQYF. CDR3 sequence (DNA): TGTGCCAGCAGACAAAGTTTGTGGGAGACCCAGTACTTC.